The clone carrying this TCR beta chain was observed a handful of times. This sample is drawn from a study of PD-L1 blockade in urothelial cancer. V lost 4 bases, J lost 2 bases, and 5 bases stayed unmatched. The germline CDR1 and CDR2 sequences are SGHAT and FQDESV (reference sequence). CDR3 length equals 15 residues. The table came from immunoSEQ multiplex PCR; TCRdb's copy has only in-frame clones and leaves some out. Among about 27,000 clones listed, about four fifths were seen once. Time point reported: peripheral blood 6 weeks after treatment start. Sample: PBMCs, taken around atezolizumab (anti-PD-L1) treatment. The sequence was obtained from a man in his sixties or seventies with urothelial cancer. This sequence joins TRBV11-1 and TRBJ2-7, with 10 bases matching TRBD2. The CDR3 loop is CASSSDSGRAYEQYF. The CDR3 DNA reads TGTGCCAGCAGCTCAGACAGCGGGAGGGCCTACGAGCAGTACTTC.